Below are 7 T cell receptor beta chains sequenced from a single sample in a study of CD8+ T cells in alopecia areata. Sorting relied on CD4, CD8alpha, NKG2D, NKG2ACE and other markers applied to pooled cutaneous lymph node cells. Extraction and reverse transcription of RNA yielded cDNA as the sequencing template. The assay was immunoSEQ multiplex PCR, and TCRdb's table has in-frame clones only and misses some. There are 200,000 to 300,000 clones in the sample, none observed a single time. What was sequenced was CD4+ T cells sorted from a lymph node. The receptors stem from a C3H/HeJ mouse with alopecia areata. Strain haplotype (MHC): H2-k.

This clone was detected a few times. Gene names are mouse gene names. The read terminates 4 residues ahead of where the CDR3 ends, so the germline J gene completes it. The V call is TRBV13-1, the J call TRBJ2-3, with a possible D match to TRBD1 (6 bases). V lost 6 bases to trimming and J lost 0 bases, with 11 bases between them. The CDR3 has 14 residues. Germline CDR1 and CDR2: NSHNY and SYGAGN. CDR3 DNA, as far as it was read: TGTGCCAGCACAAGGACAGCTAGTGCAGAA. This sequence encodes CASTRTASAE. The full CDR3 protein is CASTRTASAETLYF.

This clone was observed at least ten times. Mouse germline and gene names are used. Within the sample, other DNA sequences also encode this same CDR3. The covered CDR3 bases are TGTGCTAGCAGTGGGACTGGGGGAAGTGCAGAA. This gives the protein CASSGTGGSAE. In full, the CDR3 reads CASSGTGGSAETLYF. V is TRBV17 and J is TRBJ2-3; 11 bases line up with TRBD2. The read ends 4 residues early relative to the CDR3; the germline J gene fills the gap. The V and J ends lost 5 bases and 0 bases, in that order; junction bases with no gene match: 1. Germline CDR1 and CDR2: MNHDT and YYDKIL. There are 15 residues in the CDR3.

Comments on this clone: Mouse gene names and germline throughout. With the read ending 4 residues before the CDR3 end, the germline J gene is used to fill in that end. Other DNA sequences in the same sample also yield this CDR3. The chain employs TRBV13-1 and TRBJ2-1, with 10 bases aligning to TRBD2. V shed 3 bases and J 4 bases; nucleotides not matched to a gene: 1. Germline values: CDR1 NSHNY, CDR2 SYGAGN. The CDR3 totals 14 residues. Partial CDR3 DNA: TGTGCCAGCAGTGCTGGGGGGGCTTATGCT. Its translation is CASSAGGAYA. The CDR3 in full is CASSAGGAYAEQFF.

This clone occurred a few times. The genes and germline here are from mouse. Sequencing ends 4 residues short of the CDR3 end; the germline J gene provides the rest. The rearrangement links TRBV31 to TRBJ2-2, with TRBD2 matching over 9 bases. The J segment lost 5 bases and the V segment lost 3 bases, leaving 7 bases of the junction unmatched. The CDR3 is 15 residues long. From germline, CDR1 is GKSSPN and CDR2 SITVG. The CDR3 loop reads CAWRPGGVSTGQLYF. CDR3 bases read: TGTGCCTGGAGACCTGGGGGGGTGTCGACCGGG.

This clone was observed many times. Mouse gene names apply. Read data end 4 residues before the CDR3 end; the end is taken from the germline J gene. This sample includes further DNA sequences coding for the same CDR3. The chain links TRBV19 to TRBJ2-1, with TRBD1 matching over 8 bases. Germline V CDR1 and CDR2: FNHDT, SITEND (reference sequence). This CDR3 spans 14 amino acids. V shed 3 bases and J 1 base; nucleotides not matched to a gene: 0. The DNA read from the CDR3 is TGTGCCAGCAGTAGACAGGGGAACTATGCT. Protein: CASSRQGNYA. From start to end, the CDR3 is CASSRQGNYAEQFF. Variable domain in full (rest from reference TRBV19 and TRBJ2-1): GGIITQTPKFLIGQEGQKLTLKCQQNFNHDTMYWYRQDSGKGLRLIYYSITENDLQKGDLSEGYDASREKKSSFSLTVTSAQKNEMAVFLCASSRQGNYAEQFFGPGTRLTVL.

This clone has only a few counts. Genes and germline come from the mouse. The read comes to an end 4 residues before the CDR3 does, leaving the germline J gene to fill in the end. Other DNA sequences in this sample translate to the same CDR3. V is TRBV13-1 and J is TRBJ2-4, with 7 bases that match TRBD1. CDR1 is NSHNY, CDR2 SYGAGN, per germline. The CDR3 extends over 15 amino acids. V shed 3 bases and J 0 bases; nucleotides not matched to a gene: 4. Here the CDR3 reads CASSAGTASQNTLYF. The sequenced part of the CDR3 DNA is TGTGCCAGCAGTGCCGGGACAGCAAGTCAAAAC.

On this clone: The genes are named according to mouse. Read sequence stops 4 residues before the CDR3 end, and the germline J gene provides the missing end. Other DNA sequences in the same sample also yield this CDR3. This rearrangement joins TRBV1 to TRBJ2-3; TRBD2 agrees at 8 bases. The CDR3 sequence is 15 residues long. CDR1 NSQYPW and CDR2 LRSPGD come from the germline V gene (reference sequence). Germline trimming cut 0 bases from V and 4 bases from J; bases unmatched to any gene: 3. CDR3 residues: CTCSADWGGTETLYF. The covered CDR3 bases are TGCACCTGCAGTGCAGATTGGGGGGGAACAGAA.